Shown below are 2 T cell receptor beta chains from a single sample sequenced in a study of blood T cells in healthy people across ages. Primed by a sample-barcoded 5' primer and a J-beta primer mix, a second PCR proceeded for about 7 to 11 cycles. TCRdb reprocessed the 5' RACE reads via MiXCR and lists one record per CDR3 protein. The sample yields about 1.5 million distinct CDR3 sequences, roughly 40% seen once. The specimen sequenced was blood. Receptors were obtained from a woman in her late teens or twenties in good health.

This clonotype came up a few times. The CDR3 DNA follows: TGCGCCAGCAGCCTACAACCCAGGGGGGTTGAAGCTTTCTTT. Amino acids: CASSLQPRGVEAFF. The chain carries TRBV4-1 and TRBJ1-1, with 7 nucleotides matching TRBD1. The CDR3 consists of 14 residues. Germline V gives CDR1 MGHRA, CDR2 YSYEKL. With V trimmed by 4 bases and J by 7 bases, 9 bases remained unmatched.

This chain uses TRBV5-6 with TRBJ1-5, with D possibly TRBD1 on 6 matching bases. Germline-derived CDR1 and CDR2 are SGHDT and YYEEEE. The CDR3 totals 15 residues. V dropped 4 bases and J dropped 4 bases, with 15 bases sitting between them. The CDR3 DNA follows: TGTGCCAGCAGCAACGCGGACAGCAATAATCAGCCCCAGCATTTT. As protein: CASSNADSNNQPQHF. The full variable domain, completed using reference TRBV5-6 and TRBJ1-5, is DAGVTQSPTHLIKTRGQQVTLRCSPKSGHDTVSWYQQALGQGPQFIFQYYEEEERQRGNFPDRFSGHQFPNYSSELNVNALLLGDSALYLCASSNADSNNQPQHFGDGTRLSIL.